A single sample gave rise to the 15 T cell receptor beta chains below, sequenced in a study of CD8 T cells in Susac syndrome. Random hexamers were used to reverse transcribe the RNA input (0.5 to 1 ug). TCRdb used MiXCR to reprocess the immunoSEQ multiplex PCR reads, holding one entry per CDR3 protein. The sample records 95,000 to 150,000 distinct CDR3 sequences, about 95% being singletons. The sequenced sample was CD8+ T cells from PBMCs. The receptors come from a human donor with Susac syndrome.

The chain couples TRBV4-2 to TRBJ1-1; TRBD1 might be the D (6 bases). In germline, CDR1 is LGHNA, CDR2 YNFKEQ. CDR3 length: 14 residues. V was trimmed by 0 bases and J by 4 bases, leaving 9 bases between them. CDR3 loop: CASSQDAGATEAFF. CDR3 DNA sequence: TGTGCCAGCAGCCAAGACGCAGGGGCCACTGAAGCTTTCTTT.

This chain links TRBV20-1 with TRBJ2-3; 9 nucleotides agree with TRBD2. Germline lookup yields CDR1 DFQATT and CDR2 SNEGSKA (reference sequence). The V and J ends lost 1 base and 1 base, in that order; junction bases with no gene match: 9. The CDR3 sequence is 17 residues long. In DNA form, the CDR3 reads TGCAGTGCTAGAGTCCTTGTCGCGGGGGGGCGCACAGATACGCAGTATTTT. Protein product: CSARVLVAGGRTDTQYF.

V gene TRBV5-6 combines with J gene TRBJ2-5; no reliable D call. V was trimmed by 0 bases and J by 0 bases, leaving 9 bases between them. CDR3 length: 15 amino acids. Germline CDR1 and CDR2: SGHDT and YYEEEE. As DNA, the CDR3 is TGTGCCAGCAGCTTGGCCGGCGTGTACCAAGAGACCCAGTACTTC. This translates into CASSLAGVYQETQYF.

The rearrangement links TRBV4-1 to TRBJ2-7, with 8 positions matching TRBD1. CDR3 length: 14 residues. The germline V gene has CDR1 MGHRA and CDR2 YSYEKL. The V segment lost 3 bases and the J segment 2 bases; nucleotides outside the gene matches: 3. The CDR3 is CASSQWTGTYEQYF. In DNA form, the CDR3 reads TGCGCCAGCAGCCAGTGGACAGGGACCTACGAGCAGTACTTC.

This chain uses TRBV14 with TRBJ2-5, with D possibly being TRBD1 (6 bases). Germline V lookup: CDR1 SGHDN, CDR2 FVKESK. Trimming stripped 4 bases from V and 1 base from J, with 10 bases between. CDR3 size: 14 residues. CDR3 DNA sequence: TGTGCCAGCAGCCCGGGACATAGCCAAGAGACCCAGTACTTC. Protein sequence: CASSPGHSQETQYF. The full variable domain, completed using reference TRBV14 and TRBJ2-5, is EAGVTQFPSHSVIEKGQTVTLRCDPISGHDNLYWYRRVMGKEIKFLLHFVKESKQDESGMPNNRFLAERTGGTYSTLKVQPAELEDSGVYFCASSPGHSQETQYFGPGTRLLVL.

The chain combines TRBV5-1 with TRBJ2-7; 8 nucleotides line up with TRBD1. CDR3 length: 15 residues. V was clipped by 0 bases and J by 5 bases; unmatched bases: 7. Germline CDR1 and CDR2: SGHRS and YFSETQ. DNA for the CDR3: TGCGCCAGCAGCTTGGGACAGGGGATTCCTCACGAGCAGTACTTC. The encoded protein is CASSLGQGIPHEQYF.

The V gene is TRBV27, the J gene TRBJ2-1, with 8 nucleotides matching TRBD2. This CDR3 has 15 residues. Germline values: CDR1 MNHEY, CDR2 SMNVEV (reference sequence). Trimming took 6 bases from V and 3 from J; bases not matched to a gene: 7. CDR3 residues: CASRVSGGNYNEQFF. The CDR3 DNA sequence: TGTGCCAGCAGGGTAAGCGGGGGCAACTACAATGAGCAGTTCTTC.

The rearrangement uses TRBV7-7 and TRBJ2-1; possibly TRBD1 for D (5 bases). CDR3 length equals 13 residues. Germline lookup yields CDR1 SSHAT and CDR2 FNYEAQ (reference sequence). Trimming left V 0 bases short and J 6 bases short, with 6 bases between. CDR3 residues: CASSLAGANEQFF. The CDR3 DNA reads as TGTGCCAGCAGCTTAGCAGGGGCCAATGAGCAGTTCTTC.

V gene TRBV5-4 combines with J gene TRBJ1-1; D call uncertain. V shed 0 bases and J shed 8 bases, with 11 bases lying between them. CDR1 is SGHNT and CDR2 is YYREEE in the germline V gene (reference sequence). This CDR3 has 13 amino acids. CDR3 nucleotides: TGTGCCAGCAGCTTGGGCGGGAGTCCCGAAGCTTTCTTT. Protein product: CASSLGGSPEAFF.

The V and J genes are TRBV11-2 and TRBJ2-7; 7 positions match TRBD1. From germline, CDR1 is SGHAT and CDR2 FQNNGV. The V and J ends lost 5 bases and 3 bases, in that order; junction bases with no gene match: 7. CDR3 size: 14 residues. This chain's CDR3 is CASSARQGNYEQYF. The CDR3 DNA reads as TGTGCCAGCAGCGCGCGACAGGGCAACTACGAGCAGTACTTC.

This chain connects TRBV4-1 to TRBJ1-6; TRBD1 is a possible D gene (6 bases). From germline, CDR1 is MGHRA and CDR2 YSYEKL. This CDR3 is built from 18 residues. Trimming pared 1 base from V and 9 bases from J, leaving 22 bases between. CDR3 sequence: CASSQGPSQGSTGSPLHF. CDR3 coding DNA: TGCGCCAGCAGCCAAGGCCCGTCACAGGGTTCGACGGGTTCACCCCTCCACTTT.

The V call is TRBV13, the J call TRBJ1-2; D is unresolved. CDR3 length equals 13 residues. The V gene lost 5 bases and the J gene lost 8 bases, with 15 bases spanning the gap. CDR1 PRHDT and CDR2 FYEKMQ come from the germline V gene (reference sequence). The CDR3 protein is CASSGAEVRGYTF. The CDR3 DNA reads TGTGCCAGCAGCGGCGCGGAGGTTAGAGGCTACACCTTC.

The rearrangement joins TRBV12-3 or TRBV12-4 to TRBJ2-1, with 8 bases that match TRBD2. The CDR3 runs to 14 residues. The V and J ends lost 10 bases and 3 bases, in that order; junction bases with no gene match: 8. This CDR3 is CATSGGRYYNEQFF. For the CDR3, the DNA is TGTGCCACCTCGGGGGGGCGCTACTACAATGAGCAGTTCTTC.

In DNA, the CDR3 is TGTGCCAGCAGTTACTCGCGGGGCACCCCCTATGGCTACACCTTC. Translation: CASSYSRGTPYGYTF. This sequence joins TRBV6-5 and TRBJ1-2; D is possibly TRBD1 (5 bases). Looked up from germline, CDR1 is MNHEY and CDR2 is SVGAGI. This CDR3 spans 15 amino acids. V was cut by 0 bases and J by 4 bases, with 12 bases left in between.

J is TRBJ2-1 and V is TRBV29-1, with 8 bases fitting TRBD1. Trimming cost V 7 bases and J 8 bases; bases outside gene matches: 16. CDR1 is SQVTM and CDR2 is ANQGSEA in the germline V gene. The CDR3 runs to 15 residues. The CDR3 region has the DNA TGCAGCGGCGCCGGGGGTCAGGGGGCCGTGGATGAGCAGTTCTTC. Translating gives CSGAGGQGAVDEQFF.